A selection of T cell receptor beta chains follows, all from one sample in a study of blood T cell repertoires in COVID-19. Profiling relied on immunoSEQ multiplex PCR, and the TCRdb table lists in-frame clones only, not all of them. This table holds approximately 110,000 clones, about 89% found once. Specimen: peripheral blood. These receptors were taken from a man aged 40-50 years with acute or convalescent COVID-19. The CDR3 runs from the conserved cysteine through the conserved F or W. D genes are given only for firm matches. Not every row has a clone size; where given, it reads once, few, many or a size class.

cdr3_nt: TGTGCCAGCAGTTCCACAAGCTCCTACGAGCAGTACTTC
cdr3_aa: CASSSTSSYEQYF
d_call: -
j_call: TRBJ2-7
v_call: TRBV6-1
clone_size: -

cdr3_nt: TGTGCCAGCAGCCAAGATTCGGGACAGGGGGTAGAAGCTTTCTTT
cdr3_aa: CASSQDSGQGVEAFF
d_call: TRBD1
j_call: TRBJ1-1
v_call: TRBV4-2
clone_size: -

cdr3_nt: TGTGCCAGCGCCCTTGGGGCCTCCTACGAGCAGTACTTC
cdr3_aa: CASALGASYEQYF
d_call: -
j_call: TRBJ2-7
v_call: TRBV12-3/TRBV12-4
clone_size: -

cdr3_nt: TGTGCCAGTTCCGCGTTAGGGGGGGGGCGTAGTACAGATACGCAGTATTTT
cdr3_aa: CASSALGGGRSTDTQYF
d_call: -
j_call: TRBJ2-3
v_call: TRBV19
clone_size: -

cdr3_nt: TGTGCCAGCAGTGACGAACTTTCCTACAATGAGCAGTTCTTC
cdr3_aa: CASSDELSYNEQFF
d_call: -
j_call: TRBJ2-1
v_call: TRBV6-4
clone_size: -

cdr3_nt: TGTGCCAGCAGCGTAGGGGCTAGCGGGACCACAGATACGCAGTATTTT
cdr3_aa: CASSVGASGTTDTQYF
d_call: TRBD2
j_call: TRBJ2-3
v_call: TRBV9
clone_size: -

cdr3_nt: TGTGCCAGCGGGGGGAACGCTGGAAACACCATATATTTT
cdr3_aa: CASGGNAGNTIYF
d_call: -
j_call: TRBJ1-3
v_call: TRBV2
clone_size: -

cdr3_nt: TGCGCCAGCAGCTTGGAGGGGACACCCGGCTACACCTTC
cdr3_aa: CASSLEGTPGYTF
d_call: -
j_call: TRBJ1-2
v_call: TRBV5-1
clone_size: few

cdr3_nt: TGTGCCAGCAGCTTCCTAAGTACTGAAGCTTTCTTT
cdr3_aa: CASSFLSTEAFF
d_call: -
j_call: TRBJ1-1
v_call: TRBV7-8
clone_size: -

cdr3_nt: TGTGCCAGCAGCAAGGGACAGGGGGACTGGGGCTCCTACAATGAGCAGTTCTTC
cdr3_aa: CASSKGQGDWGSYNEQFF
d_call: TRBD1
j_call: TRBJ2-1
v_call: TRBV7-2
clone_size: many

cdr3_nt: TGTGCCAGCAGTTTTTACCGGGACACTGAAGCTTTCTTT
cdr3_aa: CASSFYRDTEAFF
d_call: -
j_call: TRBJ1-1
v_call: TRBV27
clone_size: once

cdr3_nt: TGTGCCAGCAGCTTAGATGGCCAGGCTTACAATGAGCAGTTCTTC
cdr3_aa: CASSLDGQAYNEQFF
d_call: -
j_call: TRBJ2-1
v_call: TRBV11-2
clone_size: -

cdr3_nt: TGCAGCGTTCAGCCTACTAGCGGGATGTACAATGAGCAGTTCTTC
cdr3_aa: CSVQPTSGMYNEQFF
d_call: TRBD2
j_call: TRBJ2-1
v_call: TRBV29-1
clone_size: -

cdr3_nt: TGTGCCAGCAGCCCGGGGGGGGGAAAGGGCTACAATGAGCAGTTCTTC
cdr3_aa: CASSPGGGKGYNEQFF
d_call: TRBD2
j_call: TRBJ2-1
v_call: TRBV5-4
clone_size: -

cdr3_nt: TGTGCCACCAGCCGTTTAGGGGCTAATGAAAAACTGTTTTTT
cdr3_aa: CATSRLGANEKLFF
d_call: -
j_call: TRBJ1-4
v_call: TRBV15
clone_size: -

cdr3_nt: TGTGCCAGCGAGGGACAGAGAAATAGCAATCAGCCCCAGCATTTT
cdr3_aa: CASEGQRNSNQPQHF
d_call: TRBD1
j_call: TRBJ1-5
v_call: TRBV28
clone_size: -

cdr3_nt: TGCGCCAGCAGCCACGGTAACTCTGGAAACACCATATATTTT
cdr3_aa: CASSHGNSGNTIYF
d_call: -
j_call: TRBJ1-3
v_call: TRBV5-1
clone_size: -

cdr3_nt: TGTGCCAGCAGCTTGCGGGGAAACACCGGGGAGCTGTTTTTT
cdr3_aa: CASSLRGNTGELFF
d_call: -
j_call: TRBJ2-2
v_call: TRBV7-3
clone_size: -

cdr3_nt: TGTGCCAGCAGTGCTGCCACAGCCTATGGCTACACCTTC
cdr3_aa: CASSAATAYGYTF
d_call: -
j_call: TRBJ1-2
v_call: TRBV2
clone_size: -

cdr3_nt: TGTGCCAGTTCGGAGGGGACTAATGAAAAACTGTTTTTT
cdr3_aa: CASSEGTNEKLFF
d_call: -
j_call: TRBJ1-4
v_call: TRBV19
clone_size: -

cdr3_nt: TGTGCCAGCTCACCGTCGTCCAGGGCAATGAACACTGAAGCTTTCTTT
cdr3_aa: CASSPSSRAMNTEAFF
d_call: -
j_call: TRBJ1-1
v_call: TRBV18
clone_size: -

cdr3_nt: TGTGCCAGCAGCACCGACGGAGGGTATGGCTACACCTTC
cdr3_aa: CASSTDGGYGYTF
d_call: -
j_call: TRBJ1-2
v_call: TRBV5-4
clone_size: -

cdr3_nt: TGTGCCAGCAGCCCTCCGGTGACAGGGGTCGTGGATTTGTCACCCCTCCACTTT
cdr3_aa: CASSPPVTGVVDLSPLHF
d_call: TRBD1
j_call: TRBJ1-6
v_call: TRBV7-9
clone_size: once

cdr3_nt: TGTGCCAGCAGTGAATCCGCTACAGGGGGCGGGCAGCCCCAGCATTTT
cdr3_aa: CASSESATGGGQPQHF
d_call: TRBD1
j_call: TRBJ1-5
v_call: TRBV6-1
clone_size: -

cdr3_nt: TGTGCCAGCAGCGCCTCAGGGGGGTCTGGAAACACCATATATTTT
cdr3_aa: CASSASGGSGNTIYF
d_call: TRBD1
j_call: TRBJ1-3
v_call: TRBV5-5
clone_size: few

cdr3_nt: TGTGCCAGTAGTATTCGAACAGACCATAGCAATCAGCCCCAGCATTTT
cdr3_aa: CASSIRTDHSNQPQHF
d_call: -
j_call: TRBJ1-5
v_call: TRBV19
clone_size: once

cdr3_nt: TGTGCCTGGAGTCGGGGGAGGGAGGGGACCGGGGAGCTGTTTTTT
cdr3_aa: CAWSRGREGTGELFF
d_call: TRBD2
j_call: TRBJ2-2
v_call: TRBV30
clone_size: -

cdr3_nt: TGTGCCAGCAGCGTAGGAGGGGGGGCCGCCTCTGGAAACACCATATATTTT
cdr3_aa: CASSVGGGAASGNTIYF
d_call: -
j_call: TRBJ1-3
v_call: TRBV9
clone_size: -

cdr3_nt: TGTGCCAGCAGTTACTCGAGAAGTTACTCCTACGAGCAGTACTTC
cdr3_aa: CASSYSRSYSYEQYF
d_call: -
j_call: TRBJ2-7
v_call: TRBV6-5
clone_size: few

cdr3_nt: TGTGCCAGCAGCTTGTCTACAGGGACCAACACTGAAGCTTTCTTT
cdr3_aa: CASSLSTGTNTEAFF
d_call: -
j_call: TRBJ1-1
v_call: TRBV11-3
clone_size: -

cdr3_nt: TGTGCCAGCCGGCAGGGGGGACAGCAATTAGGTGTACCCCTCCACTTT
cdr3_aa: CASRQGGQQLGVPLHF
d_call: TRBD1
j_call: TRBJ1-6
v_call: TRBV19
clone_size: -

cdr3_nt: TGTGCCAGCAGTGACGGGACAGGGAACATTCAGTACTTC
cdr3_aa: CASSDGTGNIQYF
d_call: TRBD1
j_call: TRBJ2-4
v_call: TRBV6-1
clone_size: -

cdr3_nt: TGTGCCCAACAGGGGGATGGCTACACCTTC
cdr3_aa: CAQQGDGYTF
d_call: TRBD1
j_call: TRBJ1-2
v_call: TRBV30
clone_size: -

cdr3_nt: TGCGCCAGCAGTGAAAGGCAGGGTAATGAAAAACTGTTTTTT
cdr3_aa: CASSERQGNEKLFF
d_call: -
j_call: TRBJ1-4
v_call: TRBV10-1
clone_size: -

cdr3_nt: TGTGCCAGCAGCTTATCCGGGGGGACAGGGGATCAGCCCCAGCATTTT
cdr3_aa: CASSLSGGTGDQPQHF
d_call: TRBD1
j_call: TRBJ1-5
v_call: TRBV7-2
clone_size: -

cdr3_nt: TGTGCCAGCAGCTACCAAAGGGGGAATAACTACGAGCAGTACTTC
cdr3_aa: CASSYQRGNNYEQYF
d_call: -
j_call: TRBJ2-7
v_call: TRBV7-8
clone_size: -

cdr3_nt: TGTGCCAGCAGCCAACCTGGGGGGAATGAGCAGTTCTTC
cdr3_aa: CASSQPGGNEQFF
d_call: -
j_call: TRBJ2-1
v_call: TRBV7-7
clone_size: -

cdr3_nt: TGTGCCAGCAGCGAGGGACAGGCTCCTGAAGCTTTCTTT
cdr3_aa: CASSEGQAPEAFF
d_call: TRBD1
j_call: TRBJ1-1
v_call: TRBV6-5
clone_size: once

cdr3_nt: TGCGCCAGCAGCTTGTCGGGGGGCACAGATACGCAGTATTTT
cdr3_aa: CASSLSGGTDTQYF
d_call: -
j_call: TRBJ2-3
v_call: TRBV5-1
clone_size: -

cdr3_nt: TGTGCCAGCAACGACAGGGGATTGAACACTGAAGCTTTCTTT
cdr3_aa: CASNDRGLNTEAFF
d_call: TRBD1
j_call: TRBJ1-1
v_call: TRBV6-5
clone_size: -

cdr3_nt: TGTGCCTGGAATCTAGGGAACACCGGGGAGCTGTTTTTT
cdr3_aa: CAWNLGNTGELFF
d_call: -
j_call: TRBJ2-2
v_call: TRBV30
clone_size: once

cdr3_nt: TGTGCCAGTAGTAAGTCCCCCGGACAGACCTACGAGCAGTACTTC
cdr3_aa: CASSKSPGQTYEQYF
d_call: -
j_call: TRBJ2-7
v_call: TRBV19
clone_size: -

cdr3_nt: TGTGCCAGCAGCTTGTTGGGTCAGGGGGTATCCAATGAGCAGTTCTTC
cdr3_aa: CASSLLGQGVSNEQFF
d_call: TRBD1
j_call: TRBJ2-1
v_call: TRBV5-6
clone_size: -

cdr3_nt: TGCAGCGCCGTGCTTGCGGGGGCATACAATGAGCAGTTCTTC
cdr3_aa: CSAVLAGAYNEQFF
d_call: -
j_call: TRBJ2-1
v_call: TRBV29-1
clone_size: -

cdr3_nt: TGTGCCAGCAGCCAAGGGGTAGCGGCATACAATGAGCAGTTCTTC
cdr3_aa: CASSQGVAAYNEQFF
d_call: -
j_call: TRBJ2-1
v_call: TRBV3-1/TRBV3-2
clone_size: -

cdr3_nt: TGTGCCAGCAGCTTACCGGGACAGGGGACGACAGATACGCAGTATTTT
cdr3_aa: CASSLPGQGTTDTQYF
d_call: TRBD1
j_call: TRBJ2-3
v_call: TRBV7-9
clone_size: once

cdr3_nt: TGTGCCAGCAGCCAAGAGCCAGGGGGCATAGACTATGGCTACACCTTC
cdr3_aa: CASSQEPGGIDYGYTF
d_call: TRBD1
j_call: TRBJ1-2
v_call: TRBV4-2
clone_size: -

cdr3_nt: TGTGCCAGCAGCTTAGGACAACCCTCCTACAATGAGCAGTTCTTC
cdr3_aa: CASSLGQPSYNEQFF
d_call: -
j_call: TRBJ2-1
v_call: TRBV11-3
clone_size: -

cdr3_nt: TGTGCCAGCAGTTTTACAGGGGCAACTAATGAAAAACTGTTTTTT
cdr3_aa: CASSFTGATNEKLFF
d_call: TRBD1
j_call: TRBJ1-4
v_call: TRBV6-5
clone_size: -

cdr3_nt: TGTGCCAGTAGTAACGGGGGGAGGTCCAATGAGCAGTTCTTC
cdr3_aa: CASSNGGRSNEQFF
d_call: TRBD2
j_call: TRBJ2-1
v_call: TRBV19
clone_size: -

cdr3_nt: TGTGCCAGCAGCTTCGATTCTCAGGGCTACCAGCCCCAGCATTTT
cdr3_aa: CASSFDSQGYQPQHF
d_call: -
j_call: TRBJ1-5
v_call: TRBV11-2
clone_size: -

cdr3_nt: TGTGCCAGCTCACTAAAGAACCCCGGGACACGATTATCGGGGGATACGCAGTATTTT
cdr3_aa: CASSLKNPGTRLSGDTQYF
d_call: -
j_call: TRBJ2-3
v_call: TRBV18
clone_size: few

cdr3_nt: TGTGCCAGCAGCCCGGGAGCTAGGACACGTAATGAGCAGTTCTTC
cdr3_aa: CASSPGARTRNEQFF
d_call: -
j_call: TRBJ2-1
v_call: TRBV7-6
clone_size: -

cdr3_nt: TGTGCCAGCAGTAGACAGGGGATCCTCAATAACTATGGCTACACCTTC
cdr3_aa: CASSRQGILNNYGYTF
d_call: TRBD1
j_call: TRBJ1-2
v_call: TRBV6-2/TRBV6-3
clone_size: -

cdr3_nt: TGTGCCAGCTCTCCGGGACAGGGGGCCAACGAGCAGTACTTC
cdr3_aa: CASSPGQGANEQYF
d_call: TRBD1
j_call: TRBJ2-7
v_call: TRBV6-6
clone_size: -

cdr3_nt: TGTGCCTGGAGCGGGGGACAGGGAAGTTTTGGCTACACCTTC
cdr3_aa: CAWSGGQGSFGYTF
d_call: TRBD1
j_call: TRBJ1-2
v_call: TRBV30
clone_size: once

cdr3_nt: TGTGCCAGCAGCTATAGTCAGGGGGCTGGCGAGCAGTACTTC
cdr3_aa: CASSYSQGAGEQYF
d_call: TRBD1
j_call: TRBJ2-7
v_call: TRBV11-2
clone_size: -